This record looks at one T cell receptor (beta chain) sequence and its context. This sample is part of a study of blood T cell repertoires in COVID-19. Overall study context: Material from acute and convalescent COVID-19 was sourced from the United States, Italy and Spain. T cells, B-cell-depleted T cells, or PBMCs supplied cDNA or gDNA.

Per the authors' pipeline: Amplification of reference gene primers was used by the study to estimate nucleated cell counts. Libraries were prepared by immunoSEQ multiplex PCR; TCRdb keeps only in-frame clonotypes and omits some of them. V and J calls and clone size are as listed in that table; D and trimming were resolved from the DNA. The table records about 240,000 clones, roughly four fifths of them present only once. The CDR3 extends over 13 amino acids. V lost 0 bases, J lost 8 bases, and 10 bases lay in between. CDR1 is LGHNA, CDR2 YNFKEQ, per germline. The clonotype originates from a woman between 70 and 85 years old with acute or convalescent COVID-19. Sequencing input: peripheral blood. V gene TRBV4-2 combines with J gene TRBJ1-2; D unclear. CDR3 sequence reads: CASSQDWAGGYTF. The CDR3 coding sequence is TGTGCCAGCAGCCAAGATTGGGCGGGCGGCTACACCTTC.